Shown below are 24 T cell receptor beta chains from a single sample sequenced in a study of early T cells in non-severe SARS-CoV-2 infection. Via MiXCR, TCRdb re-called the 5' RACE reads, giving one row per CDR3 protein. The sample consists of 50,000 or so distinct CDR3 sequences, 14% to 15% of them appearing once. The sample consisted of whole blood, taken at baseline. These receptors all stem from an adult who was a healthcare worker with PCR-confirmed SARS-CoV-2 infection or an uninfected control (not recorded which).

This chain joins TRBV5-5 and TRBJ2-6; 8 nucleotides agree with TRBD1. The junction had 0 bases not matched to a gene; V was cut back by 3 bases and J by 1 base. Per germline, CDR1 SGHKS and CDR2 YYEKEE (reference sequence). The CDR3 has 15 residues. As DNA, the CDR3 is TGTGCCAGCAGCTGGACAGGGTCTGGGGCCAACGTCCTGACTTTC. The encoded protein is CASSWTGSGANVLTF. Full variable domain (outside the CDR3, taken from reference TRBV5-5 and TRBJ2-6): DAGVTQSPTHLIKTRGQQVTLRCSPISGHKSVSWYQQVLGQGPQFIFQYYEKEERGRGNFPDRFSARQFPNYSSELNVNALLLGDSALYLCASSWTGSGANVLTFGAGSRLTVL.

The table lists this clonotype with a few counts. This rearrangement joins TRBV4-1 to TRBJ2-1; tentative D call: TRBD2 (6 bases). This CDR3 comprises 15 residues. Germline V gives CDR1 MGHRA, CDR2 YSYEKL. With 1 base removed from V and 9 bases from J, the gap between germline ends came to 16 bases. CDR3 sequence reads: CASSQAWRGAGEQFF. As DNA, the CDR3 is TGCGCCAGCAGCCAAGCCTGGCGGGGAGCCGGTGAGCAGTTCTTC.

This clonotype is hyperexpanded by share. The chain links TRBV4-1 to TRBJ2-7; maybe TRBD1 (6 bases). CDR1 is MGHRA and CDR2 is YSYEKL in the germline V gene. CDR3 size: 15 residues. V lost 1 base, J lost 6 bases, and 16 bases lay in between. CDR3 loop: CASSQAIGYRAEQYF. CDR3 bases: TGCGCCAGCAGCCAAGCAATAGGATACAGGGCCGAGCAGTACTTC.

This clonotype appeared many times. One end of the junction varies from germline; a read error may be responsible. V gene TRBV7-7 combines with J gene TRBJ1-6; D call uncertain. The CDR3 is 15 amino acids. The germline CDR1 and CDR2 sequences are SSHAT and FNYEAQ (reference sequence). This chain's CDR3 is CASSRVRGRDSPLHF. CDR3 DNA sequence: TGTGCTAGCAGTCGAGTCCGGGGTCGGGATTCACCCCTCCACTTT.

This clonotype was counted ten times or more. V is TRBV29-1 and J is TRBJ1-5; 7 bases are shared with TRBD1. The germline gives CDR1 SQVTM, CDR2 ANQGSEA. The CDR3 totals 15 residues. J lost 0 bases, V lost 6 bases, and 8 bases had no gene match. In DNA, the CDR3 is TGCAGCGTCCTCCAAGGGACAGATAGCAATCAGCCCCAGCATTTT. Translated: CSVLQGTDSNQPQHF. The full variable domain, with the rest looked up from reference TRBV29-1 and TRBJ1-5, is SAVISQKPSRDICQRGTSLTIQCQVDSQVTMMFWYRQQPGQSLTLIATANQGSEATYESGFVIDKFPISRPNLTFSTLTVSNMSPEDSSIYLCSVLQGTDSNQPQHFGDGTRLSIL.

This clonotype was seen a handful of times. CDR3 protein: CASSSAGTEYEQYF. CDR3 bases: TGTGCCAGCAGTTCGGCCGGGACAGAATACGAGCAGTACTTC. This sequence joins TRBV12-3 or TRBV12-4 and TRBJ2-7, with TRBD1 matching 7 bases. The J segment lost 4 bases and the V segment lost 4 bases, leaving 7 bases of the junction unmatched. The CDR3 is made up of 14 amino acids.

There are many counts of this clonotype. This chain links TRBV20-1 with TRBJ1-2; D is uncertain. Between the trimmed V and J ends, which lost 6 bases and 1 base, there was a span of 9 bases. This CDR3 is built from 12 residues. Germline values: CDR1 DFQATT, CDR2 SNEGSKA (reference sequence). CDR3 loop: CSAGAGNYGYTF. The CDR3 DNA sequence: TGCAGTGCCGGTGCCGGTAACTATGGCTACACCTTC.

This clonotype occurred many times. The chain joins TRBV9 to TRBJ2-2; D possibly corresponds to TRBD2 (5 bases). Per the germline V gene, CDR1 is SGDLS and CDR2 is YYNGEE. The CDR3 runs 18 residues. The V and J ends lost 5 bases and 0 bases respectively, with 20 bases between them. This chain's CDR3 is CASRGGPASNPNTGELFF. For the CDR3, the DNA is TGTGCCAGCAGGGGCGGCCCCGCTAGCAACCCGAACACCGGGGAGCTGTTTTTT.

This clonotype appeared a single time. The chain couples TRBV28 to TRBJ1-2; no clear D gene. V was shortened by 1 base and J by 6 bases, with 21 bases between the two germline ends. This CDR3 has 17 amino acids. Germline lookup yields CDR1 MDHEN and CDR2 SYDVKM. The CDR3 bases are TGTGCCAGCAGTTTATTCTCCCCCGGCGGGGAATTAAATGGCTACACCTTC. It yields the protein CASSLFSPGGELNGYTF.

In this sample, this clonotype turned up a few times. The chain is built from TRBV28 and TRBJ2-7, with D perhaps assigned TRBD1 or TRBD2 (5 bases each). CDR1 MDHEN and CDR2 SYDVKM come from the germline V gene. The CDR3 runs to 14 residues. Trimming took 5 bases from V and 3 from J, leaving 14 bases between them. The CDR3 here is CASSPTGTLYEQYF. CDR3 sequence (DNA): TGTGCCAGCAGTCCAACCGGGACCCTCTACGAGCAGTACTTC.

This clonotype was seen repeatedly, ten times or more. The genes are TRBV28 and TRBJ2-7; 8 bases match TRBD2. CDR1 and CDR2 (germline): MDHEN, SYDVKM. The CDR3 runs to 19 residues. V lost 5 bases to trimming and J lost 2 bases; unmatched junction nucleotides: 20. The CDR3 coding sequence is TGTGCCAGCAGTCTAGGGGCGGGATCTGGCGGGGGGCCGACCTACGAGCAGTACTTC. Its protein is CASSLGAGSGGGPTYEQYF.

As concerns this clonotype: Possible read error: a much larger clone is one base away. The chain combines TRBV30 with TRBJ2-5; D not resolved. The germline V gene encodes CDR1 GTSNPN and CDR2 SVGIG (reference sequence). The CDR3 extends over 11 amino acids. The V end was cut by 0 bases, the J end by 3 bases, with 2 bases between. The CDR3 nucleotides read TGTGCCTGGAGTGTAAAAGAGACCCAGTACTTC. Its protein product is CAWSVKETQYF.

Ten or more counts support this clonotype. V is TRBV3-1 and J is TRBJ2-1; no definite D call. V lost 4 bases to trimming and J lost 2 bases, with 12 bases between them. Germline V gives CDR1 LGHDT, CDR2 YNNKEL (reference sequence). The CDR3 totals 15 residues. In nucleotides, the CDR3 is TGTGCCAGCAGCCCCCTAACGGTGGCCTACAATGAGCAGTTCTTC. This sequence encodes CASSPLTVAYNEQFF.

The sample holds a few counts of this clonotype. The rearrangement links TRBV6-6 to TRBJ1-3, with a possible D match to TRBD1 (6 bases). Trimming took 8 bases from V and 0 from J, leaving 14 bases between them. The germline CDR1 and CDR2 sequences are MNHNY and SVGAGI (reference sequence). This CDR3 has 15 amino acids. The CDR3 coding sequence is TGTGCCAGCGGAAGACAGGCCTCCTCTGGAAACACCATATATTTT. Protein product: CASGRQASSGNTIYF.

The table lists this clonotype with a few counts. The chain employs TRBV6-5 and TRBJ1-5; TRBD1 matches at 7 bases. V shed 2 bases and J 4 bases; nucleotides not matched to a gene: 2. Germline V gene data show CDR1 as MNHEY and CDR2 as SVGAGI. The CDR3 has 14 amino acids. The CDR3 protein is CASSYTGANQPQHF. The DNA of the CDR3 is TGTGCCAGCAGTTACACAGGGGCTAATCAGCCCCAGCATTTT.

This clonotype turned up a few times. V usage is TRBV2 and J usage is TRBJ2-3; D possibly corresponds to TRBD2 (6 bases). The ends were cut back, 3 bases at V and 2 bases at J, with 15 bases in the middle. Germline loops: CDR1 SNHLY, CDR2 FYNNEI. The CDR3 is 16 amino acids. CDR3 protein: CASSDLGSGPTDTQYF. CDR3 DNA sequence: TGTGCCAGCAGTGATTTGGGTAGCGGACCCACAGATACGCAGTATTTT. The entire variable domain, with the rest obtained from reference TRBV2 and TRBJ2-3, is as follows: EPEVTQTPSHQVTQMGQEVILRCVPISNHLYFYWYRQILGQKVEFLVSFYNNEISEKSEIFDDQFSVERPDGSNFTLKIRSTKLEDSAMYFCASSDLGSGPTDTQYFGPGTRLTVL.

The V and J genes are TRBV7-3 and TRBJ2-2, with 9 bases matching TRBD1. With 3 bases clipped from V and 5 bases from J, the junction kept 4 bases outside the gene matches. The CDR3 has 15 amino acids. CDR1 SGHTA and CDR2 FQGTGA come from the germline V gene. The CDR3 reads CASSLGTGMTGELFF. CDR3 nucleotide sequence: TGTGCCAGCAGCTTGGGGACAGGGATGACCGGGGAGCTGTTTTTT. Looking up the rest from reference TRBV7-3 and TRBJ2-2 gives the full variable domain: GAGVSQTPSNKVTEKGKYVELRCDPISGHTALYWYRQSLGQGPEFLIYFQGTGAADDSGLPNDRFFAVRPEGSVSTLKIQRTERGDSAVYLCASSLGTGMTGELFFGEGSRLTVL.

This clonotype has just a few counts. The chain is built from TRBV3-1 and TRBJ2-5, with D possibly TRBD1 on 6 matching bases. From germline, CDR1 is LGHDT and CDR2 YNNKEL (reference sequence). V was shortened by 0 bases and J by 4 bases, with 9 bases between the two germline ends. The CDR3 covers 14 residues. CDR3 sequence reads: CASSQDWGRETQYF. The CDR3 DNA is TGTGCCAGCAGCCAAGATTGGGGGCGAGAGACCCAGTACTTC.

This clonotype was picked up a small number of times. The chain is built from TRBV20-1 and TRBJ2-7; D tentatively fits TRBD1 or TRBD2 (5 bases each). V dropped 3 bases and J dropped 2 bases, with 14 bases sitting between them. The CDR3 is 14 residues long. Germline V gives CDR1 DFQATT, CDR2 SNEGSKA (reference sequence). As DNA, the CDR3 is TGCAGTGCTAGGTGGGACGCCGGAACCTACGAGCAGTACTTC. As protein: CSARWDAGTYEQYF.

V usage is TRBV29-1 and J usage is TRBJ2-3; D remains ambiguous. The germline V gene has CDR1 SQVTM and CDR2 ANQGSEA. The V end lost 6 bases, the J end lost 1 base, and 14 bases lay between the germline ends. The CDR3 totals 14 residues. CDR3 DNA: TGCAGCGTGCGGCAGAGTATTCGCACAGATACGCAGTATTTT. Its protein product is CSVRQSIRTDTQYF.

This clonotype was counted a few times. V and J are TRBV29-1 and TRBJ1-2; D call uncertain. Germline V gives CDR1 SQVTM, CDR2 ANQGSEA. Between the trimmed V and J ends, which lost 7 bases and 3 bases, there was a span of 15 bases. The CDR3 consists of 13 residues. The chain's CDR3 is CSALERADYGYTF. The CDR3 region has the DNA TGCAGCGCCCTAGAGAGGGCGGACTATGGCTACACCTTC. The variable domain in full, completed from reference TRBV29-1 and TRBJ1-2, reads SAVISQKPSRDICQRGTSLTIQCQVDSQVTMMFWYRQQPGQSLTLIATANQGSEATYESGFVIDKFPISRPNLTFSTLTVSNMSPEDSSIYLCSALERADYGYTFGSGTRLTVV.

CDR3 sequence: CASSLDHFSHAGVNNEQFF. CDR3 bases: TGTGCCAGCAGCTTAGACCACTTTTCCCACGCGGGCGTCAACAATGAGCAGTTCTTC. V usage is TRBV11-2 and J usage is TRBJ2-1; TRBD2 is a possible D gene (5 bases). This CDR3 has 19 residues. CDR1 is SGHAT and CDR2 is FQNNGV in the germline V gene. V lost 0 bases and J lost 5, with 23 bases in between.

There are many counts of this clonotype. The chain carries TRBV20-1 and TRBJ1-2; tentative D call: TRBD1 (5 bases). Trimming pared 0 bases from V and 2 bases from J, leaving 16 bases between. The germline CDR1 and CDR2 sequences are DFQATT and SNEGSKA (reference sequence). CDR3 length: 16 residues. This chain's CDR3 is CSARDGTMGPNYGYTF. The CDR3 nucleotides are TGCAGTGCTAGAGATGGGACTATGGGGCCAAACTATGGCTACACCTTC.

The sample holds many counts of this clonotype. V is TRBV28 and J is TRBJ2-3, with D possibly being TRBD2 (7 bases). V dropped 8 bases and J dropped 4 bases, with 16 bases sitting between them. CDR3 size: 14 residues. Germline V gene sequence: CDR1 MDHEN, CDR2 SYDVKM. CDR3: CASGGADLADTQYF. CDR3 DNA sequence: TGTGCCAGCGGGGGGGCCGATCTCGCAGATACGCAGTATTTT.